The source of this T cell receptor beta chain is a study of human T cells and chemical hapten exposure. There are 13 residues in the CDR3. V gave up 8 bases and J gave up 4 bases, with 12 bases separating them. The V gene's germline CDR1 is SGHTA and CDR2 FQGTGA. The time point here: pre-sensitization, week 0. Treatment denoted: therapeutic diphenylcyclopropenone sensitization with weekly scalp DPC. TCRdb called the RACE reads again in MiXCR, with one record for every CDR3 protein. Found here are about 89,000 distinct CDR3 sequences, approximately 10% of them singletons; the top ten hold about 3%. This clonotype was seen at least ten times.

This chain uses TRBV7-3 with TRBJ1-3; D call uncertain. The sequences come from whole blood, collected in connection with sensitization to the hapten diphenylcyclopropenone (DPC). The sequence was obtained from a woman aged 55 to 70 with alopecia areata. Some clones in this sample may be carry-over from other donors' samples. This CDR3 is CASGPGLGNTIYF. The CDR3 bases are TGTGCCAGCGGACCAGGATTAGGAAACACCATATATTTT.